A single sample is the source of the 15 T cell receptor beta chains below, sequenced in a study of T cell responses to AZD1222 COVID-19 vaccine. The repertoire was sequenced with immunoSEQ multiplex PCR; TCRdb's copy has only in-frame clones and lacks some. The sample lists over 95,000 clones, about 83% occurring once. The material was peripheral blood, obtained on day 0 of AZD1222 vaccination. These receptors originate from an adult in good health.

This clone was detected a few times. This chain connects TRBV7-2 to TRBJ1-5, with 7 positions matching TRBD1. The CDR3 has 17 residues. V was clipped by 1 base and J by 9 bases; unmatched bases: 15. Per germline, CDR1 SGHTA and CDR2 FQGNSA. The CDR3 region is CASSLGPDRVPFSPQHF. The CDR3 DNA reads as TGTGCCAGCAGCTTAGGCCCCGACAGGGTTCCTTTCTCGCCCCAGCATTTT.

V and J are TRBV19 and TRBJ2-7; D is uncertain. V dropped 5 bases and J dropped 4 bases, with 6 bases sitting between them. This CDR3 is built from 11 residues. Germline CDR1 is LNHDA and CDR2 is SQIVND (reference sequence). As DNA, the CDR3 is TGTGCCAGTAGTTCCACGTACGAGCAGTACTTC. Residues: CASSSTYEQYF. The full variable domain, rest sourced from reference TRBV19 and TRBJ2-7, is DGGITQSPKYLFRKEGQNVTLSCEQNLNHDAMYWYRQDPGQGLRLIYYSQIVNDFQKGDIAEGYSVSREKKESFPLTVTSAQKNPTAFYLCASSSTYEQYFGPGTRLTVT.

The chain combines TRBV2 with TRBJ1-5; D is possibly TRBD1 (6 bases). Looked up from germline, CDR1 is SNHLY and CDR2 is FYNNEI. V gave up 6 bases and J gave up 7 bases, with 16 bases separating them. The CDR3 has 14 residues. The CDR3 loop is CASRVQGPGQPQHF. In DNA form, the CDR3 reads TGTGCCAGCAGGGTCCAGGGGCCGGGGCAGCCCCAGCATTTT.

A note on this clone: At the DNA level, this CDR3 is encoded by other sequences in the same sample as well. J is TRBJ1-1 and V is TRBV30, with 9 bases matching TRBD1. The CDR3 spans 13 residues. J gave up 4 bases and V 3 bases, and 3 bases lay outside the gene matches. In germline, CDR1 is GTSNPN, CDR2 SVGIG (reference sequence). CDR3 coding DNA: TGTGCCTGGAGGGGACAGGGATTCACTGAAGCTTTCTTT. Translated: CAWRGQGFTEAFF.

This CDR3 reads CASSPGGQGAVGANVLTF. As DNA, the CDR3 is TGTGCCAGCAGTCCAGGGGGACAGGGGGCGGTAGGGGCCAACGTCCTGACTTTC. The chain joins TRBV28 to TRBJ2-6, with 12 nucleotides matching TRBD1. This CDR3 has 18 amino acids. Germline V gene lookup returns CDR1 MDHEN and CDR2 SYDVKM. The J segment lost 4 bases and the V segment lost 5 bases, leaving 9 bases of the junction unmatched.

The V and J genes are TRBV12-3 or TRBV12-4 and TRBJ2-3; D ambiguous. This CDR3 contains 13 residues. Deletions cut 1 base from V and 14 bases from J, with 16 bases between. The CDR3 loop is CASSLGDPSSGYF. In DNA, the CDR3 is TGTGCCAGCAGTTTAGGCGACCCAAGTTCTGGGTATTTT.

The chain recombines TRBV9 with TRBJ1-1; TRBD1 matches 8 bases. Unmatched junction bases numbered 7, after V lost 4 bases and J lost 2 bases. The CDR3 is 15 residues long. Germline assignment: CDR1 SGDLS and CDR2 YYNGEE. CDR3 nucleotides: TGTGCCAGCAGCACAGCAGGGGGCGCAAACACTGAAGCTTTCTTT. This codes for CASSTAGGANTEAFF.

This clone has just one count. V is TRBV5-1 and J is TRBJ2-1; 11 positions match TRBD2. Germline V gene lookup returns CDR1 SGHRS and CDR2 YFSETQ. The CDR3 is made up of 15 amino acids. The V segment lost 0 bases and the J segment 12 bases; nucleotides outside the gene matches: 8. The CDR3 DNA reads as TGCGCCAGCAGCTTGGAAGGGACTAGCGGTTTCGGGCAGTTCTTC. This translates into CASSLEGTSGFGQFF.

The chain carries TRBV2 and TRBJ2-3, with TRBD2 matching over 14 bases. Germline loops: CDR1 SNHLY, CDR2 FYNNEI. Trimming removed 6 bases from V and 3 bases from J; junction bases left unmatched: 5. The CDR3 is made up of 16 amino acids. The CDR3 DNA is TGTGCCAGCAGCCCCGGACTAGCGGGAGGAACAGATACGCAGTATTTT. Its translation: CASSPGLAGGTDTQYF.

The chain joins TRBV5-6 to TRBJ2-3, with a weak D call TRBD2 (6 bases). The CDR3 consists of 15 residues. Trimming shortened V by 2 bases and J by 2 bases, and 12 bases separated the two germline ends. Germline-derived CDR1 and CDR2 are SGHDT and YYEEEE. CDR3 amino acids: CASSFGIAATDTQYF. The DNA for the CDR3 is TGTGCCAGCAGCTTTGGAATAGCGGCCACAGATACGCAGTATTTT.

In DNA form, the CDR3 reads TGTGCCAGCAGTTACGACAGGGCCCAAGAGACCCAGTACTTC. Amino acids: CASSYDRAQETQYF. V usage is TRBV6-6 and J usage is TRBJ2-5; 7 bases match TRBD1. The CDR3 is made up of 14 amino acids. Unmatched junction bases numbered 1, after V lost 2 bases and J lost 1 base. Germline loops: CDR1 MNHNY, CDR2 SVGAGI (reference sequence).

There are a few counts of this clone. V gene TRBV10-3 combines with J gene TRBJ1-3, with a weak D call TRBD1 (5 bases). This CDR3 is built from 12 residues. Looked up from germline, CDR1 is ENHRY and CDR2 is SYGVKD. Trimming took 10 bases from V and 1 from J, leaving 8 bases between them. The CDR3 loop is CATEGSGNTIYF. The DNA of the CDR3 is TGTGCCACCGAGGGGTCTGGAAACACCATATATTTT.

The chain couples TRBV5-1 to TRBJ1-1, with 7 bases matching TRBD1. CDR3 length: 16 amino acids. The germline gives CDR1 SGHRS, CDR2 YFSETQ. Losses at the gene ends were 2 bases for V and 1 base for J; bases not matched to a gene: 8. The DNA for the CDR3 is TGCGCCAGCAGCTTTACGACAGGGCAGGAGAACACTGAAGCTTTCTTT. Translation gives CASSFTTGQENTEAFF.

The rearrangement links TRBV19 to TRBJ2-7, with 8 nucleotides matching TRBD2. There are 15 residues in the CDR3. Germline loops: CDR1 LNHDA, CDR2 SQIVND (reference sequence). Trimming at V came to 9 bases and at J to 0 bases, leaving 10 bases not matched to a gene. CDR3 amino acids: CASLGPGRDSYEQYF. The CDR3 bases are TGTGCCAGCTTGGGGCCCGGGAGGGACTCCTACGAGCAGTACTTC.

The V call is TRBV19, the J call TRBJ2-2; no definite D call. CDR3 length: 13 amino acids. Germline CDR1 is LNHDA and CDR2 is SQIVND (reference sequence). V was shortened by 5 bases and J by 7 bases, with 11 bases between the two germline ends. The CDR3 nucleotides read TGTGCCAGTAGTGATCTAGGGCTCGGGGAGCTGTTTTTT. This encodes CASSDLGLGELFF.